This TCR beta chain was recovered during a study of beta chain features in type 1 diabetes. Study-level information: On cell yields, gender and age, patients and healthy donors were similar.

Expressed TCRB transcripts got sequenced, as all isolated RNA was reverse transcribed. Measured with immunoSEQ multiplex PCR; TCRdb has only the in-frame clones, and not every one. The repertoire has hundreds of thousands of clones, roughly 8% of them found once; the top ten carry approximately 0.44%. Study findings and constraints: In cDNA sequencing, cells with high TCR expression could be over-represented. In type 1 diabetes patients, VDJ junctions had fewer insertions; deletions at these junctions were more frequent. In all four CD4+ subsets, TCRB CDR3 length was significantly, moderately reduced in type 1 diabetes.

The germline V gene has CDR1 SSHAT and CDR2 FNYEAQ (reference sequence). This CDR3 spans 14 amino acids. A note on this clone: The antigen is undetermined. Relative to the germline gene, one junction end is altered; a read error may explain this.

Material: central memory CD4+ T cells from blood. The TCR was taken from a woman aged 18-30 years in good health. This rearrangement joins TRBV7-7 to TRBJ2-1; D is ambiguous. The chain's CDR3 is CASSPSRRSNEQFF. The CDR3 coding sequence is TGTGCTAGCAGCCCCAGCAGGCGGAGCAATGAGCAGTTCTTC.